This T cell receptor beta chain was captured by sequencing in a study of vaccination and CD4 T cells after COVID-19. Study information: Post-COVID samples had a sampling time that fell a median roughly 100 days after diagnosis (range 35 to 161). Post-vaccine sample collection happened at a median of 72 days after dose two, ranging 14 to 241.

With 1 base clipped from V and 0 bases from J, the junction kept 6 bases outside the gene matches. The CDR3 consists of 16 residues. CDR1 is DFQATT, CDR2 SNEGSKA, per germline (reference sequence). MiXCR was run by TCRdb on the PCR reads, yielding one entry per CDR3 protein. The sample shows some 21,000 distinct CDR3 sequences, roughly 56% of them seen only once. Sequencing used CD4+ T cells from blood, obtained before SARS-CoV-2 vaccination. The V gene is TRBV20-1, the J gene TRBJ2-1; 7 bases align to TRBD2. This clonotype originated in a human donor who had recovered from COVID-19. The CDR3 region is CSARATSARSYNEQFF. The CDR3 DNA is TGCAGTGCTAGAGCAACTAGCGCCCGCTCCTACAATGAGCAGTTCTTC.